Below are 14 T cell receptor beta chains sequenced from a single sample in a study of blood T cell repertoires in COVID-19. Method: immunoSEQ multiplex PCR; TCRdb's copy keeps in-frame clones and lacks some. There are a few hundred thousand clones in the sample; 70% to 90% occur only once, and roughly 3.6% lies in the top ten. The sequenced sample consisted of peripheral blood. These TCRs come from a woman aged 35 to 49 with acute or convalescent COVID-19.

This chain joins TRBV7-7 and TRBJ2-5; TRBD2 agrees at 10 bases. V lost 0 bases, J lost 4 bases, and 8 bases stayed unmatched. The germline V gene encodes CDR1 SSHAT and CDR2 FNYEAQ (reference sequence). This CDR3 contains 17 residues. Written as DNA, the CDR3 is TGTGCCAGCAGCTTAGCGTTAAGCGGGGGGGCCGGAGAGACCCAGTACTTC. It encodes CASSLALSGGAGETQYF. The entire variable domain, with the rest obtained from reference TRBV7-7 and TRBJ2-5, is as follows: GAGVSQSPRYKVTKRGQDVTLRCDPISSHATLYWYQQALGQGPEFLTYFNYEAQPDKSGLPSDRFSAERPEGSISTLTIQRTEQRDSAMYRCASSLALSGGAGETQYFGPGTRLLVL.

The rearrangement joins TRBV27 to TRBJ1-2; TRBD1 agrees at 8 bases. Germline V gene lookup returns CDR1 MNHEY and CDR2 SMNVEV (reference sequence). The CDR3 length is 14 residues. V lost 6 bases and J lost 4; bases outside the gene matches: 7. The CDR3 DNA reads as TGTGCCAGCAGCTCAGGGGGCGAGATCTATGGCTACACCTTC. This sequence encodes CASSSGGEIYGYTF.

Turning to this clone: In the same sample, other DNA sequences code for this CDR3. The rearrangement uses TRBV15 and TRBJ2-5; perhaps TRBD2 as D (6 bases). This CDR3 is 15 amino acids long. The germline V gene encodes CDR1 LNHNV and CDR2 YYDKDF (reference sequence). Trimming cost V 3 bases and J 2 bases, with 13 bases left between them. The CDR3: CATSRDLGRQETQYF. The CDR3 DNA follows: TGTGCCACCAGCAGGGACCTAGGGAGGCAAGAGACCCAGTACTTC.

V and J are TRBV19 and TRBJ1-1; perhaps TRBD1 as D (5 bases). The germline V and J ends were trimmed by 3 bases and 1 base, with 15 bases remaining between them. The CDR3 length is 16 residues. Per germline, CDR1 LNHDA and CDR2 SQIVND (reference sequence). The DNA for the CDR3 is TGTGCCAGTAGTATGGGGATGGGGGGTAGGAACACTGAAGCTTTCTTT. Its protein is CASSMGMGGRNTEAFF.

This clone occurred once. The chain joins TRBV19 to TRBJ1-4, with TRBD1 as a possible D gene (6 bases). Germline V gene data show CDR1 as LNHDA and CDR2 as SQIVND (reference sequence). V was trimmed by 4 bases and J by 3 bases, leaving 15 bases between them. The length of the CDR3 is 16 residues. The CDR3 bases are TGTGCCAGTAGTACCCGATGGGGACAAGCTAATGAAAAACTGTTTTTT. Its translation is CASSTRWGQANEKLFF.

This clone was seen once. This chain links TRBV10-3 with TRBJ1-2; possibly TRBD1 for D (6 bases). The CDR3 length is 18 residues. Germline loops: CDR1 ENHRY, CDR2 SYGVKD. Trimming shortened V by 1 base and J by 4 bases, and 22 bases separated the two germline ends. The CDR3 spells CAISELRTTGPPSYGYTF. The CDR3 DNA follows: TGTGCCATCAGTGAGTTGAGGACCACAGGGCCCCCATCCTATGGCTACACCTTC.

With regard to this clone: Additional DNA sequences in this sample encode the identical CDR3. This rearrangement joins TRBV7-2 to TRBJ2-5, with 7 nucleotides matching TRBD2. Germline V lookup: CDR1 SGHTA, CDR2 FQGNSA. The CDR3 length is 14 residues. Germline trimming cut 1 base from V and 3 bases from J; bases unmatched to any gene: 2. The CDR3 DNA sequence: TGTGCCAGCAGCTTAGGCCTAGCGGAAGAGACCCAGTACTTC. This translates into CASSLGLAEETQYF.

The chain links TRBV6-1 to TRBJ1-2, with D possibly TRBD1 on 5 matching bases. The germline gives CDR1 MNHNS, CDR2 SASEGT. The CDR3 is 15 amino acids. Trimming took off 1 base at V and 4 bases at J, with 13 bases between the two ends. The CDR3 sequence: CASSEGLGGSYGYTF. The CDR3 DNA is TGTGCCAGCAGTGAAGGATTGGGGGGAAGCTATGGCTACACCTTC.

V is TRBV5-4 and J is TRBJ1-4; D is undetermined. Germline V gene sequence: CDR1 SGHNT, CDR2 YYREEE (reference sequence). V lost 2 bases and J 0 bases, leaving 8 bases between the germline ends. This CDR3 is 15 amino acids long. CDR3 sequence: CASSLSGSTNEKLFF. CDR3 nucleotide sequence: TGTGCCAGCAGCTTATCGGGTTCAACTAATGAAAAACTGTTTTTT.

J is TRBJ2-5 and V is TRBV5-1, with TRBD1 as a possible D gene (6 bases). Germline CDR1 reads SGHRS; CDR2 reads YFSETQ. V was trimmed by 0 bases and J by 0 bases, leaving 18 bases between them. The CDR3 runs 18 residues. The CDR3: CASSLGGSTGRYQETQYF. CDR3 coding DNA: TGCGCCAGCAGCTTGGGAGGATCGACAGGACGGTACCAAGAGACCCAGTACTTC.

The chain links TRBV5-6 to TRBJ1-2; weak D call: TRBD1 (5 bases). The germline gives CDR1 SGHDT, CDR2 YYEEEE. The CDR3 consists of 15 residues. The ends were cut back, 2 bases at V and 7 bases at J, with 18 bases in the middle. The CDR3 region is CASSFRGLGGLGYTF. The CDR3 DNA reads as TGTGCCAGCAGCTTTCGGGGCCTTGGGGGACTTGGCTACACCTTC.

The CDR3 loop reads CASSPPGLSYGYTF. CDR3 DNA sequence: TGTGCCAGCAGTCCTCCTGGTCTCAGCTATGGCTACACCTTC. The chain is built from TRBV27 and TRBJ1-2, with no clear D. The CDR3 is 14 amino acids. Looked up from germline, CDR1 is MNHEY and CDR2 is SMNVEV (reference sequence). V lost 5 bases and J lost 4, with 14 bases in between.

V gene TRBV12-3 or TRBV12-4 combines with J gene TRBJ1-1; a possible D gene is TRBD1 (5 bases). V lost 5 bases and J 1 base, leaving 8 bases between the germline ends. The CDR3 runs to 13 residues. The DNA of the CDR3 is TGTGCCAGCAGTGCGACAGCGAACACTGAAGCTTTCTTT. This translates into CASSATANTEAFF.

CDR3: CASSLRGVTTTDTQYF. In DNA, the CDR3 is TGTGCCAGCAGCTTACGGGGAGTAACGACCACAGATACGCAGTATTTT. The chain recombines TRBV7-2 with TRBJ2-3; weak D call: TRBD2 (5 bases). V was clipped by 2 bases and J by 2 bases, with 14 bases between them. The CDR3 contains 16 residues. Germline V CDR1 and CDR2: SGHTA, FQGNSA.